This passage covers 18 T cell receptor beta chains from one sample sequenced in a study of blood T cell repertoires in COVID-19. TCRdb keeps only in-frame clones here, not all; method: immunoSEQ multiplex PCR. The sample contains 180,000 or so clones, about 80% of which appear only once. Sequencing input: peripheral blood. The receptors shown here come from a human donor with acute or convalescent COVID-19. The donor label of this sample is uncertain.

The chain couples TRBV7-2 to TRBJ2-7; TRBD1 aligns across 8 bases. The CDR3 consists of 14 residues. V lost 1 base to trimming and J lost 6 bases; unmatched junction nucleotides: 5. Per the germline V gene, CDR1 is SGHTA and CDR2 is FQGNSA. The CDR3 coding sequence is TGTGCCAGCAGCTTAGATCACAGGGGGGCCGAGCAGTACTTC. It yields the protein CASSLDHRGAEQYF.

The CDR3 sequence: CASSLAGGLGIGELFF. The CDR3 DNA is TGTGCCAGCAGCTTAGCGGGAGGGCTTGGTATCGGGGAGCTGTTTTTT. The chain joins TRBV7-3 to TRBJ2-2, with 9 bases identical to TRBD2. Unmatched junction bases numbered 8, after V lost 2 bases and J lost 7 bases. CDR1 and CDR2 (germline): SGHTA, FQGTGA. This CDR3 has 16 residues.

This rearrangement joins TRBV7-9 to TRBJ1-4; D might be TRBD1 (6 bases). CDR3 length equals 15 residues. Germline V gene sequence: CDR1 SEHNR, CDR2 FQNEAQ (reference sequence). V was clipped by 5 bases and J by 3 bases, with 13 bases between them. Here the CDR3 reads CASSPTGKPNEKLFF. The CDR3 DNA follows: TGTGCCAGCAGCCCTACAGGGAAACCTAATGAAAAACTGTTTTTT.

The CDR3 DNA follows: TGCGCCAGCAGCCTGACTAGCGGTGAGCAGTTCTTC. Encoded protein: CASSLTSGEQFF. The J gene is TRBJ2-1, the V gene TRBV5-1; 9 bases agree with TRBD2. The CDR3 extends over 12 amino acids. Germline trimming cut 4 bases from V and 9 bases from J; bases unmatched to any gene: 2. Germline values: CDR1 SGHRS, CDR2 YFSETQ.

In this sample, this clone turned up once. The chain employs TRBV7-9 and TRBJ1-4; a possible D gene is TRBD1 (6 bases). Germline loops: CDR1 SEHNR, CDR2 FQNEAQ (reference sequence). The V and J ends lost 7 bases and 4 bases respectively, with 16 bases between them. The length of the CDR3 is 15 residues. CDR3 amino acids: CASNDLQGYNEKLFF. The CDR3 bases are TGTGCCAGCAACGATTTACAGGGCTATAATGAAAAACTGTTTTTT.

V is TRBV3-1 (or the pseudogene TRBV3-2) and J is TRBJ2-3; D is unresolved. In germline, CDR1 is LGHDT, CDR2 YNNKEL (reference sequence). Trimming pared 1 base from V and 4 bases from J, leaving 12 bases between. The CDR3 is 15 amino acids. CDR3 loop: CASSQAAMFSDTQYF. The CDR3 nucleotides read TGTGCCAGCAGCCAAGCTGCTATGTTTTCAGATACGCAGTATTTT.

The chain couples TRBV18 to TRBJ2-6; D perhaps matches TRBD2 (5 bases). The CDR3 is 20 residues long. The V end lost 3 bases, the J end lost 1 base, and 22 bases lay between the germline ends. The germline V gene has CDR1 KGHSH and CDR2 LQKENI. CDR3 nucleotides: TGTGCCAGCTCACCCTTCCTAGGAGGCCCAGCCGAATCTGGGGCCAACGTCCTGACTTTC. Translating gives CASSPFLGGPAESGANVLTF.

The chain uses TRBV5-1 and TRBJ2-7, with D tentatively TRBD1 (6 bases). Trimming pared 0 bases from V and 1 base from J, leaving 11 bases between. The CDR3 loop spans 15 amino acids. CDR1 and CDR2 from the germline V gene are SGHRS and YFSETQ. CDR3 loop: CASSLVTGSSYEQYF. CDR3 in DNA: TGCGCCAGCAGCTTGGTTACAGGGAGTTCCTACGAGCAGTACTTC. Together with reference TRBV5-1 and TRBJ2-7, the CDR3 gives the full variable domain: KAGVTQTPRYLIKTRGQQVTLSCSPISGHRSVSWYQQTPGQGLQFLFEYFSETQRNKGNFPGRFSGRQFSNSRSEMNVSTLELGDSALYLCASSLVTGSSYEQYFGPGTRLTVT.

CDR3 nucleotide sequence: TGTGCCAGCACTCAGAACAGGGGTCAGCCCCAGCATTTT. Amino acids: CASTQNRGQPQHF. This sequence joins TRBV6-5 and TRBJ1-5; 7 nucleotides align to TRBD1. The CDR3 runs 13 residues. Looked up from germline, CDR1 is MNHEY and CDR2 is SVGAGI. J was trimmed by 6 bases and V by 7 bases; bases with no gene match: 6.

This clone was detected only a few times. J is TRBJ1-2 and V is TRBV25-1, with 8 bases aligning to TRBD1. Germline loops: CDR1 MGHDK, CDR2 SYGVNS. CDR3 length equals 14 residues. J was trimmed by 8 bases and V by 2 bases; bases with no gene match: 7. The CDR3 loop is CASSEAGGGRGYTF. The CDR3 DNA is TGTGCCAGCAGTGAAGCAGGGGGCGGGCGAGGCTACACCTTC.

J is TRBJ2-2 and V is TRBV4-3, with 13 bases that match TRBD2. This CDR3 comprises 16 residues. The trim removed 4 bases at V and 4 bases at J, leaving 3 bases unmatched. CDR1 is LGHNA and CDR2 is YSLEER in the germline V gene. Here the CDR3 reads CASSRTSGSSTGELFF. Here the CDR3 DNA reads TGCGCCAGCAGCCGGACTAGCGGGAGTAGCACCGGGGAGCTGTTTTTT.

This rearrangement joins TRBV6-5 to TRBJ1-5; D is unresolved. Germline CDR1 is MNHEY and CDR2 is SVGAGI. Trimming cost V 11 bases and J 0 bases, with 11 bases left between them. The CDR3 sequence is 13 residues long. CDR3 loop: CAVDHYSNQPQHF. The CDR3 DNA reads as TGTGCCGTTGACCACTATAGCAATCAGCCCCAGCATTTT.

This chain connects TRBV27 to TRBJ2-7; the D gene is possibly TRBD2 (5 bases). The CDR3 runs 14 residues. With 5 bases removed from V and 1 base from J, the gap between germline ends came to 12 bases. CDR1 and CDR2 (germline): MNHEY, SMNVEV (reference sequence). The CDR3 coding sequence is TGTGCCAGCAGTCCTACAAGCGGATCCTACGAGCAGTACTTC. Protein product: CASSPTSGSYEQYF.

Only a few counts were recorded for this clone. The V gene is TRBV10-1, the J gene TRBJ2-3; tentatively, D is TRBD2 (6 bases). Germline V lookup: CDR1 WNHNN, CDR2 SYGVQD (reference sequence). CDR3 size: 15 residues. The V gene lost 6 bases and the J gene lost 4 bases, with 17 bases spanning the gap. The CDR3 DNA sequence: TGCGCCAGCAGCGTCGACAGTGCTAGCGCAGATACGCAGTATTTT. Translated, it gives CASSVDSASADTQYF.

CDR3 in amino acids: CASSPGTSPIDEQYF. CDR3 coding DNA: TGTGCCAGCAGCCCGGGGACTAGTCCAATCGACGAGCAGTACTTC. This rearrangement joins TRBV5-4 to TRBJ2-7, with TRBD2 matching over 8 bases. There are 15 residues in the CDR3. Trimming cost V 4 bases and J 5 bases; bases outside gene matches: 11. Germline CDR1 SGHNT, CDR2 YYREEE (reference sequence).

The chain uses TRBV6-2 or TRBV6-3 and TRBJ1-5; D possibly corresponds to TRBD1 (5 bases). Germline lookup yields CDR1 MNHEY and CDR2 SVGEGT. There are 15 residues in the CDR3. Trimming left V 2 bases short and J 1 base short, with 9 bases between. The CDR3 loop reads CASSYLTDSNQPQHF. CDR3 DNA: TGTGCCAGCAGTTACCTGACAGACAGCAATCAGCCCCAGCATTTT.

This sequence joins TRBV2 and TRBJ2-1; no reliable D call. The CDR3 totals 12 residues. Per germline, CDR1 SNHLY and CDR2 FYNNEI. V was shortened by 2 bases and J by 12 bases, with 11 bases between the two germline ends. The CDR3, as DNA: TGTGCCAGCAGTGAATCTGCGATCCGGCAGTTCTTC. It specifies CASSESAIRQFF.

The rearrangement links TRBV11-2 to TRBJ2-3; 8 bases line up with TRBD2. The CDR3 extends over 16 amino acids. V trimming: 8 bases; J trimming: 2 bases; junction bases outside the gene matches: 12. Germline-derived CDR1 and CDR2 are SGHAT and FQNNGV. The CDR3 spells CASSRLAGGYTDTQYF. The CDR3 nucleotides read TGTGCCAGCTCCCGACTGGCGGGAGGCTACACAGATACGCAGTATTTT.